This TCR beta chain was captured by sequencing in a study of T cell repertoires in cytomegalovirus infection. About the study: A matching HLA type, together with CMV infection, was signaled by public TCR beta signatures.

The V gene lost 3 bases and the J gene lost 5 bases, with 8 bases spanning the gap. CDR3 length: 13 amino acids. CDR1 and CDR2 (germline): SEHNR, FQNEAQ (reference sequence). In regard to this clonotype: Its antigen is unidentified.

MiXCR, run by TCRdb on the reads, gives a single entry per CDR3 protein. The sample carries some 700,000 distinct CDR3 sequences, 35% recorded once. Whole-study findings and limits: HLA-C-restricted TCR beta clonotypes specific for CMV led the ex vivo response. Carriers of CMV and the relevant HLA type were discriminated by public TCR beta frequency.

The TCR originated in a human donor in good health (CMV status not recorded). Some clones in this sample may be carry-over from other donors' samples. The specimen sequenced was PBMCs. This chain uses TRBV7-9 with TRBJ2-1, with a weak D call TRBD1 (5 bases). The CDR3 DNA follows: TGTGCCAGCAGCTTGACAGTTAACAATGAGCAGTTCTTC. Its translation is CASSLTVNNEQFF.